The sequence of this T cell receptor (beta chain) was determined in a study of T cells in Graves' hyperthyroidism and ophthalmopathy. Study-level findings and limits: Onset of ophthalmopathy came a median approximately 6 months after the model predicted it.

The germline gives CDR1 GTSNPN, CDR2 SVGIG (reference sequence). This CDR3 is built from 13 residues. Trimming left V 2 bases short and J 10 bases short, with 14 bases between. On this clonotype itself: What it binds is not known.

TCR beta CDR3 regions were amplified from RNA. The TCR CDR3 first-round RT-PCR relied on the HTBI primer set. TCRdb recomputed calls from the multiplex PCR reads with MiXCR, one row per CDR3 protein. Here the sample spans around 580,000 distinct CDR3 sequences, about 45% being singletons. The TCR comes from a woman aged 18-30 years with Graves' hyperthyroidism. The sample comprised peripheral blood or thyroid tissue (not recorded which). The chain joins TRBV30 to TRBJ1-4, with a weak D call TRBD1 (5 bases). The CDR3 sequence is CAWSPDPGGKLFF. Written as DNA, the CDR3 is TGTGCCTGGAGTCCCGACCCTGGGGGAAAACTGTTTTTT.